A single sample is the source of the 23 T cell receptor beta chains below, sequenced in a study of CD4+ T cells in melanoma. The repertoire was sequenced with immunoSEQ multiplex PCR; TCRdb's copy has only in-frame clones and lacks some. The profile covers 7,500 to 10,000 clones, with around 67% appearing a single time and approximately 25% taken by the ten largest. The sample consisted of cells from a culture (not recorded whether cultured in vitro). The receptor set was obtained from a human donor with melanoma.

The CDR3 region is CASSLWGQGNTIYF. CDR3 sequence (DNA): TGCGCCAGCAGCTTGTGGGGACAGGGAAACACCATATATTTT. The V and J genes are TRBV5-1 and TRBJ1-3; 7 bases fit TRBD1. The V gene end was trimmed by 1 base and the J gene end by 4 bases; junction bases not matched to a gene: 2. Germline V gene sequence: CDR1 SGHRS, CDR2 YFSETQ. This CDR3 comprises 14 residues.

V and J are TRBV2 and TRBJ2-1; D perhaps matches TRBD2 (7 bases). Germline V gene data show CDR1 as SNHLY and CDR2 as FYNNEI. This CDR3 is built from 14 residues. V was trimmed by 7 bases and J by 9 bases, leaving 19 bases between them. This CDR3 reads CASTLRGGGSEQFF. The DNA of the CDR3 is TGTGCCAGCACTCTGAGGGGGGGCGGCAGTGAGCAGTTCTTC.

V is TRBV5-6 and J is TRBJ1-4; D gene ambiguous. CDR1 and CDR2 from the germline V gene are SGHDT and YYEEEE. Trimming took off 2 bases at V and 5 bases at J, with 10 bases between the two ends. CDR3 length: 14 residues. The CDR3, as DNA: TGTGCCAGCAGCTTCATCTCAGGCAATGAAAAACTGTTTTTT. This encodes CASSFISGNEKLFF. Drawing the rest from reference TRBV5-6 and TRBJ1-4, the complete variable domain is DAGVTQSPTHLIKTRGQQVTLRCSPKSGHDTVSWYQQALGQGPQFIFQYYEEEERQRGNFPDRFSGHQFPNYSSELNVNALLLGDSALYLCASSFISGNEKLFFGSGTQLSVL.

This chain uses TRBV30 with TRBJ2-7; tentatively, D is TRBD2 (6 bases). Germline CDR1 and CDR2: GTSNPN and SVGIG (reference sequence). The CDR3 has 11 amino acids. V dropped 2 bases and J dropped 4 bases, with 6 bases sitting between them. The CDR3 region is CAWSREYEQYF. In DNA, the CDR3 is TGTGCCTGGAGTCGGGAGTACGAGCAGTACTTC.

This chain uses TRBV5-5 with TRBJ1-1; a weak D match, TRBD1 (5 bases). V was trimmed by 2 bases and J by 10 bases, leaving 15 bases between them. Looked up from germline, CDR1 is SGHKS and CDR2 is YYEKEE (reference sequence). The CDR3 has 13 amino acids. CDR3 in amino acids: CASSLRDPEGAFF. The CDR3 DNA follows: TGTGCCAGCAGCTTAAGGGACCCCGAGGGAGCTTTCTTT. The variable domain in full, completed from reference TRBV5-5 and TRBJ1-1, reads DAGVTQSPTHLIKTRGQQVTLRCSPISGHKSVSWYQQVLGQGPQFIFQYYEKEERGRGNFPDRFSARQFPNYSSELNVNALLLGDSALYLCASSLRDPEGAFFGQGTRLTVV.

The V and J genes are TRBV3-1 (or the pseudogene TRBV3-2) and TRBJ1-6; 7 positions match TRBD1. Trimming cost V 3 bases and J 4 bases; bases outside gene matches: 9. This CDR3 region has 17 residues. From germline, CDR1 is LGHDT and CDR2 YNNKEL (reference sequence). CDR3 in amino acids: CASSQGDRALYNSPLHF. The CDR3 region has the DNA TGTGCCAGCAGCCAGGGTGACAGGGCGCTATATAATTCACCCCTCCACTTT.

The V and J genes are TRBV6-2 or TRBV6-3 and TRBJ1-4; D possibly corresponds to TRBD1 (5 bases). The V end lost 5 bases, the J end lost 7 bases, and 11 bases lay between the germline ends. The germline CDR1 and CDR2 sequences are MNHEY and SVGEGT. This CDR3 has 13 amino acids. Here the CDR3 DNA reads TGTGCCAGCAGTCAGGGATTTCGTGAAAAACTGTTTTTT. Translated: CASSQGFREKLFF.

The chain combines TRBV6-5 with TRBJ1-5; 7 nucleotides agree with TRBD1. CDR1 and CDR2 from the germline V gene are MNHEY and SVGAGI. V lost 7 bases and J lost 4; bases outside the gene matches: 1. The CDR3 runs to 12 residues. The CDR3 bases are TGTGCCAGCAAGACAGGGAATCAGCCCCAGCATTTT. Protein product: CASKTGNQPQHF.

This sequence joins TRBV5-1 and TRBJ2-2; no firm D call. The germline V and J ends were trimmed by 0 bases and 0 bases, with 3 bases remaining between them. Germline-derived CDR1 and CDR2 are SGHRS and YFSETQ. This CDR3 has 14 amino acids. The CDR3 nucleotides read TGCGCCAGCAGCTTGGCCGCGAACACCGGGGAGCTGTTTTTT. Its protein product is CASSLAANTGELFF.

CDR3 DNA sequence: TGTGCCAGCAGTTCAAGATTGGGTGGGAAGAACACTGAAGCTTTCTTT. Protein product: CASSSRLGGKNTEAFF. V gene TRBV27 combines with J gene TRBJ1-1; D is undetermined. From germline, CDR1 is MNHEY and CDR2 SMNVEV (reference sequence). The CDR3 length is 16 residues. V was shortened by 4 bases and J by 1 base, with 16 bases between the two germline ends.

This chain uses TRBV10-2 with TRBJ1-5; 9 nucleotides align to TRBD1. This CDR3 has 13 residues. J gave up 4 bases and V 6 bases, and 1 base lay outside the gene matches. Germline V gene sequence: CDR1 WSHSY, CDR2 SAAADI. The CDR3 region is CASRDRGNQPQHF. In DNA, the CDR3 is TGCGCCAGCAGGGACAGGGGAAATCAGCCCCAGCATTTT.

The chain uses TRBV7-8 and TRBJ1-2, with no clear D. V lost 5 bases and J 6 bases, leaving 16 bases between the germline ends. In germline, CDR1 is SGHVS, CDR2 FQNEAQ. The CDR3 totals 14 residues. The CDR3 nucleotides are TGTGCCAGCAGCCGAGGTCCTACAGTGGATGGCTACACCTTC. As protein: CASSRGPTVDGYTF.

V is TRBV6-1 and J is TRBJ2-1; TRBD2 might be the D (7 bases). This CDR3 region has 15 residues. Germline-derived CDR1 and CDR2 are MNHNS and SASEGT. Trimming took off 2 bases at V and 5 bases at J, with 13 bases between the two ends. The CDR3 DNA reads TGTGCCAGCAGTGAAAGGGGGGGGAGCAACAATGAGCAGTTCTTC. It is translated as CASSERGGSNNEQFF.

This rearrangement joins TRBV2 to TRBJ2-5; D gene unclear. The CDR3 has 12 residues. The germline gives CDR1 SNHLY, CDR2 FYNNEI. Trimming removed 2 bases at V and 4 bases at J, with 5 bases between. This CDR3 is CASSEFRETQYF. The CDR3 bases are TGTGCCAGCAGTGAATTTCGAGAGACCCAGTACTTC.

The gene calls are TRBV19 and TRBJ2-3; 7 positions agree with TRBD1. The CDR3 length is 15 residues. Trimming took 10 bases from V and 0 from J; bases not matched to a gene: 10. Germline V lookup: CDR1 LNHDA, CDR2 SQIVND (reference sequence). The CDR3: CATQHRGLSTDTQYF. The CDR3 bases are TGTGCCACCCAACACAGGGGCCTTAGCACAGATACGCAGTATTTT.

This clone showed up just once. The chain recombines TRBV20-1 with TRBJ2-3; D perhaps matches TRBD2 (6 bases). The germline V gene encodes CDR1 DFQATT and CDR2 SNEGSKA (reference sequence). Deletions cut 3 bases from V and 4 bases from J, with 20 bases between. This CDR3 spans 16 amino acids. The CDR3 here is CSASGAGAGRSDTQYF. CDR3 bases: TGCAGTGCTAGTGGAGCAGGTGCGGGGCGCTCAGATACGCAGTATTTT.

This clone was observed a few times. J is TRBJ2-2 and V is TRBV9; 7 nucleotides align to TRBD2. The CDR3 contains 15 residues. Germline V gene lookup returns CDR1 SGDLS and CDR2 YYNGEE. V lost 0 bases and J lost 4; bases outside the gene matches: 3. In DNA, the CDR3 is TGTGCCAGCAGCGTAGTCGCTAGCGGCACCGGGGAGCTGTTTTTT. Protein: CASSVVASGTGELFF.

The V and J genes are TRBV5-6 and TRBJ1-2; no reliable D call. This CDR3 is 15 amino acids long. The germline gives CDR1 SGHDT, CDR2 YYEEEE. V was pared by 4 bases and J by 2 bases, with 15 bases between. Here the CDR3 DNA reads TGTGCCAGCAGCCCCGGACCGAACTCGAACTATGGCTACACCTTC. Its protein product is CASSPGPNSNYGYTF.

The chain has TRBV7-2 and TRBJ1-1; D not resolved. Germline CDR1 reads SGHTA; CDR2 reads FQGNSA. V was pared by 1 base and J by 1 base, with 19 bases between. There are 18 residues in the CDR3. The CDR3 nucleotides read TGTGCCAGCAGCTTAGATCCCGGGAGGTCTAGGTGGAACACTGAAGCTTTCTTT. Amino acid sequence: CASSLDPGRSRWNTEAFF.

The chain recombines TRBV14 with TRBJ1-1; the D is unclear. Germline V gene lookup returns CDR1 SGHDN and CDR2 FVKESK. Between the trimmed V and J ends, which lost 4 bases and 12 bases, there was a span of 21 bases. This CDR3 is 14 amino acids long. In DNA form, the CDR3 reads TGTGCCAGCAGCCCCACCTTAGGGATGAAGATGACTTTCTTT. Its translation is CASSPTLGMKMTFF.

J is TRBJ2-7 and V is TRBV5-1, with a tentative D call TRBD1 (7 bases). Trimming left V 4 bases short and J 6 bases short, with 23 bases between. CDR3 size: 16 residues. Germline V lookup: CDR1 SGHRS, CDR2 YFSETQ. Here the CDR3 DNA reads TGCGCCAGCAGCGGAGGGGGCCAGGGTCGCTTAGGCGAGCAGTACTTC. Translated, it gives CASSGGGQGRLGEQYF.

This chain links TRBV27 with TRBJ1-2, with D maybe TRBD1 (5 bases). Germline lookup yields CDR1 MNHEY and CDR2 SMNVEV (reference sequence). The CDR3 is made up of 13 amino acids. Trimming stripped 3 bases from V and 6 bases from J, with 11 bases between. CDR3 in DNA: TGTGCCAGCAGTTTTAAGGGGATCAATGGCTACACCTTC. Translating gives CASSFKGINGYTF.

This clone was found once. The chain is built from TRBV5-5 and TRBJ2-3, with TRBD2 matching over 11 bases. This CDR3 spans 16 amino acids. J lost 2 bases, V lost 4 bases, and 6 bases had no gene match. Germline V gives CDR1 SGHKS, CDR2 YYEKEE (reference sequence). CDR3 bases: TGTGCCAGCAGCCTAGGGACTAGCGGCCTCACAGATACGCAGTATTTT. Protein product: CASSLGTSGLTDTQYF.